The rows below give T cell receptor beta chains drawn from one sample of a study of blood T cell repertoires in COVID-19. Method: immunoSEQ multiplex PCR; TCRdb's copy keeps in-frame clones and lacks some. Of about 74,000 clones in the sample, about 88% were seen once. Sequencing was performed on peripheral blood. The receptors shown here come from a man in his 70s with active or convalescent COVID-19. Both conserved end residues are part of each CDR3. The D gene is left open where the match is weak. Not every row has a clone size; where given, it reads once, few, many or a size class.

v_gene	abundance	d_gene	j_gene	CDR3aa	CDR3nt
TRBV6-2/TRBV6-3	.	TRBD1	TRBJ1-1	CASSRDRGYMNTEAFF	TGTGCCAGCAGCCGAGACAGGGGATACATGAACACTGAAGCTTTCTTT
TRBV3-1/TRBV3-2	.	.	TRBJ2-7	CASSRNYYEQYF	TGTGCCAGCAGCCGGAACTACTACGAGCAGTACTTC
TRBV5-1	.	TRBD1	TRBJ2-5	CATRDSQETQYF	TGCGCCACCCGGGACAGCCAAGAGACCCAGTACTTC
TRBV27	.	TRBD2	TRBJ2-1	CASSLYPPQAGEYNEQFF	TGTGCCAGCAGTTTATACCCTCCCCAGGCGGGAGAATACAATGAGCAGTTCTTC
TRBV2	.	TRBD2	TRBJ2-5	CASSGASGLQETQYF	TGTGCCAGCAGTGGAGCTAGCGGGCTCCAAGAGACCCAGTACTTC
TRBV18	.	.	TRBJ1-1	CASSPQGSEAFF	TGTGCCAGCTCACCCCAGGGGTCTGAAGCTTTCTTT
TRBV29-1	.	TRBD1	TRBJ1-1	CSVAATGAPEAFF	TGCAGCGTTGCTGCCACAGGGGCCCCTGAAGCTTTCTTT
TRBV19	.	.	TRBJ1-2	CASSEGDIYGYTF	TGTGCCAGTAGTGAGGGTGATATCTATGGCTACACCTTC
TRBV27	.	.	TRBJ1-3	CASSLEPLSGNTIYF	TGTGCCAGCAGTTTGGAGCCTCTCTCTGGAAACACCATATATTTT
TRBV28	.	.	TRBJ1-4	CASSSQNGKLFF	TGTGCCAGCAGTTCTCAGAACGGGAAACTGTTTTTT
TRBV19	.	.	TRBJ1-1	CASSGHANTEAFF	TGTGCCAGTAGTGGACACGCGAACACTGAAGCTTTCTTT
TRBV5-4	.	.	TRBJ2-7	CASSSPGLLSYEQYF	TGTGCCAGCAGCTCTCCGGGACTCCTATCCTACGAGCAGTACTTC
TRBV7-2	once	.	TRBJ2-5	CAIPKGVGWETQYF	TGTGCCATCCCAAAGGGAGTGGGCTGGGAGACCCAGTACTTC
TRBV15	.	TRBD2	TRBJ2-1	CATSRDWPGGRLHNEQFF	TGTGCCACCAGCAGAGATTGGCCGGGGGGACGTCTACACAATGAGCAGTTCTTC
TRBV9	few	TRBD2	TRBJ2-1	CASSRAGGGYNEQFF	TGTGCCAGCAGCAGAGCGGGAGGAGGTTACAATGAGCAGTTCTTC
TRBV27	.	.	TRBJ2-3	CASRPLGGETQYF	TGTGCCAGCAGGCCCCTCGGGGGAGAGACGCAGTATTTT
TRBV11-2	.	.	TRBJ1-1	CASSLENGGSEAFF	TGTGCCAGCAGCTTAGAAAACGGGGGTAGCGAAGCTTTCTTT
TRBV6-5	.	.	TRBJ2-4	CASRRQGQNIQYF	TGTGCCAGCAGGCGGCAGGGCCAAAACATTCAGTACTTC
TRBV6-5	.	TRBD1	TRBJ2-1	CASRTGQGAYNEQFF	TGTGCCAGCAGAACAGGACAGGGGGCCTACAATGAGCAGTTCTTC
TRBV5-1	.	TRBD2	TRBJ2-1	CASSTTSGGAWNEQFF	TGCGCCAGCAGCACGACTAGCGGGGGGGCTTGGAATGAGCAGTTCTTC
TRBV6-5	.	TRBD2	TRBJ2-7	CASSRGGRSYEQYF	TGTGCCAGCAGTCGCGGGGGGCGCTCCTACGAGCAGTACTTC
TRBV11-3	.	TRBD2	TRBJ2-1	CASSRTSGLSYNEQFF	TGTGCCAGCAGCCGGACTAGCGGGTTGTCCTACAATGAGCAGTTCTTC
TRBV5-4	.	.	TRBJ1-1	CASSLRGVGTEAFF	TGTGCCAGCAGCTTACGGGGGGTGGGCACTGAAGCTTTCTTT
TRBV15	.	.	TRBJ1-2	CATSREAGANYGYTF	TGTGCCACCAGCAGAGAGGCCGGAGCTAACTATGGCTACACCTTC
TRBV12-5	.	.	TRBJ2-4	CASGLATGWRNIQYF	TGTGCTAGTGGTTTGGCTACAGGGTGGAGAAACATTCAGTACTTC
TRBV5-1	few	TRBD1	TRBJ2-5	CASSLGQGIQETQYF	TGCGCCAGCAGCTTGGGACAGGGCATACAAGAGACCCAGTACTTC
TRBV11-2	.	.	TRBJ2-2	CASSLVPSPNTGELFF	TGTGCCAGCAGCTTAGTTCCTAGCCCGAACACCGGGGAGCTGTTTTTT
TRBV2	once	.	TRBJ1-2	CASRRGSSNYGYTF	TGTGCCAGCAGAAGGGGAAGTTCAAACTATGGCTACACCTTC
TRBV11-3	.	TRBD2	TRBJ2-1	CASSPGHLAGGGDEQFF	TGTGCCAGCAGCCCAGGCCATCTAGCGGGGGGAGGCGATGAGCAGTTCTTC
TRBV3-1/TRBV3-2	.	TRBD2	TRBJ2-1	CASSPVGLAGGEQFF	TGTGCCAGCAGCCCGGTCGGATTAGCGGGAGGTGAGCAGTTCTTC
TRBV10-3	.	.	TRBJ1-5	CAISYERGYNQPQHF	TGTGCCATCAGCTACGAGAGAGGGTACAATCAGCCCCAGCATTTT
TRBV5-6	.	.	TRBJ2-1	CASSLVTDYNEQFF	TGTGCCAGCAGCTTGGTTACAGACTACAATGAGCAGTTCTTC
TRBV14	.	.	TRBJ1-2	CASSQVEYRDGYTF	TGTGCCAGCAGCCAAGTAGAATACCGGGATGGCTACACCTTC
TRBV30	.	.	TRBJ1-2	CAFSQGVNYGYTF	TGTGCCTTCTCGCAAGGGGTGAACTATGGCTACACCTTC
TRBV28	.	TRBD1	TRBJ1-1	CASSLWGGTGGTEAFF	TGTGCCAGCAGTTTATGGGGAGGGACAGGGGGCACTGAAGCTTTCTTT
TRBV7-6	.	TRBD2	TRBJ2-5	CASSLALAGGETQYF	TGTGCCAGCAGCTTAGCACTAGCGGGGGGGGAGACCCAGTACTTC
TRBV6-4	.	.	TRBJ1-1	CASSGLDGVAFF	TGTGCCAGCAGTGGACTAGACGGGGTAGCTTTCTTT
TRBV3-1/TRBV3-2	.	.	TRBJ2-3	CASSHRGGTDTQYF	TGTGCCAGCAGCCACAGGGGTGGCACAGATACGCAGTATTTT
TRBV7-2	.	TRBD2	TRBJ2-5	CASSFGLAGGGTQYF	TGTGCCAGCAGCTTTGGACTAGCGGGTGGAGGGACCCAGTACTTC
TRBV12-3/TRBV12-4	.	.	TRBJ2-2	CASTPSGELFF	TGTGCCAGCACCCCGTCCGGGGAGCTGTTTTTT
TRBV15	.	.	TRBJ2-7	CATSLGQRPYEQYF	TGTGCCACCAGTCTAGGACAGAGACCCTACGAGCAGTACTTC
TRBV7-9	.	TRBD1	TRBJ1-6	CASSLEGQGSPLHF	TGTGCCAGCAGCCTCGAGGGACAGGGGTCACCCCTCCACTTT
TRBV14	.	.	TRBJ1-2	CASSQEVGAGYTF	TGTGCCAGCAGCCAAGAAGTGGGGGCTGGCTACACCTTC
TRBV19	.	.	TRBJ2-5	CASSPFNRDQTQYF	TGTGCCAGTAGTCCCTTCAACAGGGATCAGACCCAGTACTTC
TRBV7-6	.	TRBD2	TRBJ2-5	CASRGGGGSTTQYF	TGTGCCAGCAGGGGTGGGGGGGGGTCAACGACCCAGTACTTC